This TCR beta chain was sequenced in a study of beta chain features in type 1 diabetes. Study details: About 110 million sorted cells were examined across all samples.

Expressed TCRB transcripts got sequenced, as all isolated RNA was reverse transcribed. Clones were sequenced by immunoSEQ multiplex PCR, and TCRdb holds only the in-frame ones, with some missing. The sample shows roughly 180,000 clones, approximately 13% of them seen only once. In all sorted populations, purity surpassed 95%. Sequenced material: central memory CD4+ T cells from blood. This TCR derives from a young woman in good health.

The CDR3: CASSQESCRETQYF. CDR3 coding DNA: TGCGCCAGCAGTCAAGAATCTTGCCGGGAGACCCAGTACTTC. The chain recombines TRBV23-1 with TRBJ2-5, with no clear D. TRBV23-1 is placed among ORFs of uncertain function. The ends were cut back, 2 bases at V and 5 bases at J, with 12 bases in the middle. The CDR3 runs 14 residues.